This passage covers 7 T cell receptor beta chains from one sample sequenced in a study of T cell responses to AZD1222 COVID-19 vaccine. Only in-frame clones appear in the TCRdb table, and some are missing; sequencing was by immunoSEQ multiplex PCR. This table holds almost 50,000 clones, more than 60% found once. The sequences come from peripheral blood, collected on day 0 of MenACWY control vaccination. The receptors come from an adult in good health.

The rearrangement uses TRBV19 and TRBJ1-5; D uncertain. The V and J ends lost 2 bases and 6 bases respectively, with 5 bases between them. The CDR3 consists of 12 residues. CDR1 is LNHDA and CDR2 is SQIVND in the germline V gene (reference sequence). CDR3 loop: CASSIPTQPQHF. As DNA, the CDR3 is TGTGCCAGTAGTATACCCACTCAGCCCCAGCATTTT.

The chain is built from TRBV24-1 and TRBJ1-1; 10 bases line up with TRBD1. The trim removed 4 bases at V and 4 bases at J, leaving 11 bases unmatched. The germline V gene has CDR1 KGHDR and CDR2 SFDVKD. The CDR3 is made up of 17 amino acids. The CDR3 spells CATSDPTGTGDGTEAFF. DNA for the CDR3: TGTGCCACCAGTGACCCCACCGGGACAGGGGATGGCACTGAAGCTTTCTTT.

The rearrangement links TRBV7-8 to TRBJ1-1; D perhaps matches TRBD1 (6 bases). The CDR3 is 18 amino acids. Germline V lookup: CDR1 SGHVS, CDR2 FQNEAQ. The V end was cut by 1 base, the J end by 2 bases, with 20 bases between. CDR3 nucleotides: TGTGCCAGCAGCTTAGTGCCAAGGCGGGACACCCTTAACACTGAAGCTTTCTTT. Its protein is CASSLVPRRDTLNTEAFF. Variable domain in full (rest from reference TRBV7-8 and TRBJ1-1): GAGVSQSPRYKVAKRGQDVALRCDPISGHVSLFWYQQALGQGPEFLTYFQNEAQLDKSGLPSDRFFAERPEGSVSTLKIQRTQQEDSAVYLCASSLVPRRDTLNTEAFFGQGTRLTVV.

This clone was observed a few times. This chain joins TRBV3-1 (or the pseudogene TRBV3-2) and TRBJ1-2; unclear D gene. V shed 2 bases and J shed 3 bases, with 13 bases lying between them. CDR1 is LGHDT, CDR2 YNNKEL, per germline (reference sequence). This CDR3 region has 15 residues. The CDR3 protein is CASSQRSRADYGYTF. The CDR3 DNA reads as TGTGCCAGCAGCCAACGAAGTCGGGCGGACTATGGCTACACCTTC.

The chain employs TRBV27 and TRBJ1-3, with unresolved D. The CDR3 sequence is 15 residues long. From germline, CDR1 is MNHEY and CDR2 SMNVEV (reference sequence). The germline V and J ends were trimmed by 5 bases and 0 bases, with 11 bases remaining between them. The CDR3 spells CASSRTWDSGNTIYF. The CDR3 DNA sequence: TGTGCCAGCAGTAGGACGTGGGACTCTGGAAACACCATATATTTT.

The chain joins TRBV5-4 to TRBJ2-1, with TRBD1 matching over 9 bases. Trimming cost V 4 bases and J 7 bases; bases outside gene matches: 9. Germline CDR1 reads SGHNT; CDR2 reads YYREEE (reference sequence). This CDR3 is 15 amino acids long. CDR3 loop: CASSDRDREHNEQFF. The CDR3 DNA sequence: TGTGCCAGCAGCGACCGGGACAGGGAACATAATGAGCAGTTCTTC.

This clone was observed a single time. The V and J genes are TRBV11-3 and TRBJ2-1, with 12 positions matching TRBD2. The CDR3 is 15 amino acids. J was trimmed by 8 bases and V by 1 base; bases with no gene match: 3. The germline gives CDR1 SGHNT, CDR2 YENEEA. The CDR3 bases are TGTGCCAGCAGCTTAGGGCTAGCGGGAGGGGATGAGCAGTTCTTC. Its translation is CASSLGLAGGDEQFF.